The T cell receptor beta chain described here comes from a study of shared clonotypes between healthy human individuals. The sequenced material, unsorted PBMC DNA, was run on ten immunoSEQ deep assay plates. Source study methods: ImmunoSEQ sequences covered only the junction and lacked quality scores; filtering therefore differed. The protocol was immunoSEQ multiplex PCR, while the TCRdb copy is restricted to in-frame clones and leaves out a portion. The V and J calls and clone size come from that table; D and trimming were worked out from the DNA. The table includes about 450,000 clones, about 80% detected once. This clone has only one observation. The CDR3 sequence is 16 residues long. Trimming at V came to 3 bases and at J to 3 bases, leaving 9 bases not matched to a gene. Per germline, CDR1 SGHNT and CDR2 YYREEE (reference sequence).

The origin of this receptor is a woman aged 40 to 50 in good health. Some clones in this sample may be carry-over from other donors' samples. Sequenced input: PBMCs. This chain connects TRBV5-4 to TRBJ2-3, with 8 bases lining up with TRBD2. The CDR3 DNA sequence: TGTGCCAGCAGCTGGGGGACTAGTGTAAGGACAGATACGCAGTATTTT. Its protein is CASSWGTSVRTDTQYF.